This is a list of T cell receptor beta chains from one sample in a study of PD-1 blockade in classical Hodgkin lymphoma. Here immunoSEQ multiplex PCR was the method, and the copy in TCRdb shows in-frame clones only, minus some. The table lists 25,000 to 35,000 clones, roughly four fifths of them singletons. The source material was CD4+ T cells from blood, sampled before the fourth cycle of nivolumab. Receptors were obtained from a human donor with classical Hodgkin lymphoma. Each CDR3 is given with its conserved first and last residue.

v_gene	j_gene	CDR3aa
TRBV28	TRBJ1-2	CASRTSDHGYTF
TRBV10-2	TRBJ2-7	CASSESYGDRYEQYF
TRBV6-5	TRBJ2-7	CASSYSGRYEQYF
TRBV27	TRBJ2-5	CASRSGTGEETQYF
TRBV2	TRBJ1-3	CASSGQGAYSGNTIYF
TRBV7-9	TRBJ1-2	CASSTPGTGGANYGYTF
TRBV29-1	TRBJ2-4	CSAVDIAKNIQYF
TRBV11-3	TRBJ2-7	CASSFLAGSRSSYEQYF
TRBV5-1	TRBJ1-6	CASSLGDINSPLHF
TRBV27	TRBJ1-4	CASSFLGGTNEKLFF
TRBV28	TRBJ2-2	CASSFDSANTGELFF
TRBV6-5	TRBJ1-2	CASSFSTGASGYTF
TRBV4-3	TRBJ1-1	CASSQVQRSWMNTEAFF
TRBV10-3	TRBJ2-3	CAISGGATDTQYF
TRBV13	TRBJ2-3	CASSLSMGGFTDTQYF
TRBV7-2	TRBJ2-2	CASNKVRNTGELFF
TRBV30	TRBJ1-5	CAWSVSVGQPQHF
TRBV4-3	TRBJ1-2	CASSHETGFNYGYTF
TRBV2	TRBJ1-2	CASSRQGPNFNYGYTF
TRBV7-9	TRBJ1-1	CASKVVRGNTEAFF
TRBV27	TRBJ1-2	CASSLSYRNYGYTF
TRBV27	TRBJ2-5	CASSLSGRVETQYF
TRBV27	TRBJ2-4	CASSLFSGVGSKNIQYF
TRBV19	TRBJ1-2	CAPGGGPVYGYTF
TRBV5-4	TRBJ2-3	CASSLGLAGSRTDTQYF
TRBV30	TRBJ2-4	CAWSSQLLTKNIQYF
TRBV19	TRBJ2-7	CASSASGTGVYEQYF
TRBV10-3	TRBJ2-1	CAISDTHGGNEQFF
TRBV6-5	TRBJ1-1	CASTARGGRTEAFF
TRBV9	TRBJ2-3	CASSVGTSGSTDTQYF
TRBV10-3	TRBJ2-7	CAISEGGGVYEQYF
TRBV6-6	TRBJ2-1	CASSYEGYEQFF
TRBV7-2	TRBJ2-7	CASSYSGGEQYF
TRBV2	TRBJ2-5	CASSNQETQYF
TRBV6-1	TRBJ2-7	CASRPGQGAIYEQYF
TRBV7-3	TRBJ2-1	CASSSPTHNEQFF
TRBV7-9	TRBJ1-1	CASSLLGGRTEAFF
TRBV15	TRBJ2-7	CATSRGGSIYEQYF
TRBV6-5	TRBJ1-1	CASSYGGGRVTEAFF
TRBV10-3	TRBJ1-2	CAISELRAGNGYTF
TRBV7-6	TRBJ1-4	CASSTRDGEKLFF
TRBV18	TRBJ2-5	CASSPLPDGGTQYF
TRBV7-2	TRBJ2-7	CASSWDRSSYEQYF
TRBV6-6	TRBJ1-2	CASSYSAGGLYGYTF
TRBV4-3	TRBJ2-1	CASSQDGGGGSYNEQFF
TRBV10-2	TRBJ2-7	CASRTSGGTYEQYF
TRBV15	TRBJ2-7	CATSRDTQGANGYEQYF